This T cell receptor (beta chain) was captured by sequencing in a study of T-cell reconstitution after alpha-beta-depleted transplantation in children. A library of TCRbeta sequences, prepared with unique molecular identifiers, was generated. TCRdb independently ran MiXCR on the PCR reads; one entry per CDR3 protein. There are approximately 350,000 distinct CDR3 sequences in the sample; 15% to 20% occur only once, and around 41% lies in the top ten. The CDR3 covers 12 residues. The germline gives CDR1 GTSNPN, CDR2 SVGIG (reference sequence). The V gene lost 1 base and the J gene lost 6 bases, with 8 bases spanning the gap.

The specimen was PBMCs, mostly from graft donor cells, collected 360 days after TCRalphabeta/CD19-depleted stem cell transplant. This sequence joins TRBV30 and TRBJ2-3, with D maybe TRBD2 (5 bases). The receptor was derived from a male patient between 2 and 9 years old who had a stem cell transplant for acute lymphoblastic leukemia, so the T cells may come from the graft donor. The DNA of the CDR3 is TGTGCCTGGAGTGAGCGGCTGGATACGCAGTATTTT. Translating it yields CAWSERLDTQYF.